These T cell receptor beta chains were read from a single sample in a study of lymphopenia after photon versus proton radiotherapy. Clones were sequenced by immunoSEQ multiplex PCR, and TCRdb holds only the in-frame ones, with some missing. The repertoire holds about 26,000 clones, more than 75% seen once, with 0.75% to 0.9% in the top ten. Specimen: peripheral blood, collected from a patient treated with photon-based radiotherapy. All receptors come from a woman aged 45-59 years with cholangiocarcinoma. The CDR3 runs from the conserved cysteine through the conserved F or W. The D gene is left open where the match is weak. For some rows the clone size is stated as once, few or many, or as a class when expanded; others skip it.

CASSVGVNTEAFF,TGTGCCAGCAGTGTAGGGGTGAACACTGAAGCTTTCTTT,13,.,TRBJ1-1,TRBV6-4,.
CASSRQGGGDEQFF,TGTGCCAGCAGTCGACAGGGGGGCGGGGATGAGCAGTTCTTC,14,TRBD1,TRBJ2-1,TRBV28,.
CASSPPGQGAYEQYF,TGTGCCAGCTCACCACCGGGACAGGGGGCCTACGAGCAGTACTTC,15,TRBD1,TRBJ2-7,TRBV18,.
CTSSQEKQDLHQPQHF,TGCACCAGCAGCCAAGAAAAACAGGACCTTCATCAGCCCCAGCATTTT,16,.,TRBJ1-5,TRBV1,.
CASSIAVLAAIGYTF,TGTGCCAGTAGTATAGCGGTTTTGGCGGCTATCGGCTACACCTTC,15,.,TRBJ1-2,TRBV19,once
CASSDPPRLVVF,TGTGCCAGCAGTGATCCCCCCCGCTTGGTGGTCTTC,12,.,TRBJ2-1,TRBV6-1,.
CASSLDRGVIAKNIQYF,TGTGCCAGCAGCCTGGACAGGGGAGTTATAGCCAAAAACATTCAGTACTTC,17,TRBD1,TRBJ2-4,TRBV5-6,.
CASRAGSVYGYTF,TGTGCCAGCAGAGCCGGGTCAGTCTATGGCTACACCTTC,13,.,TRBJ1-2,TRBV27,.
CASSLGQGSEQFF,TGTGCCAGCAGCTTGGGGCAGGGGAGTGAGCAGTTCTTC,13,.,TRBJ2-1,TRBV5-6,.
CASSSEAGNTIYF,TGTGCCAGCAGCTCGGAGGCGGGAAACACCATATATTTT,13,.,TRBJ1-3,TRBV11-2,.
CASSLEARLAGGYTF,TGTGCCAGCAGCTTAGAGGCGCGTTTGGCTGGGGGCTACACCTTC,15,.,TRBJ1-2,TRBV7-2,.
CASSSDTYGYTF,TGTGCCAGCAGTTCCGACACATATGGCTACACCTTC,12,.,TRBJ1-2,TRBV6-5,.
CASSFYPGQTYEQYF,TGTGCCAGCAGTTTCTACCCGGGACAGACCTACGAGCAGTACTTC,15,TRBD1,TRBJ2-7,TRBV2,few
CASKLGPSFYNEQFF,TGTGCCAGCAAATTGGGACCCTCTTTTTACAATGAGCAGTTCTTC,15,.,TRBJ2-1,TRBV5-6,.
CASNRYRGPGQGVSPLHF,TGTGCCAGCAACCGATACAGGGGACCGGGACAGGGCGTTTCACCCCTCCACTTT,18,TRBD1,TRBJ1-6,TRBV7-2,.
CASSSRPDTQYF,TGTGCCAGCAGCTCCCGACCAGATACGCAGTATTTT,12,.,TRBJ2-3,TRBV7-8,.
CASSSGLSGNTIYF,TGTGCCAGCAGTTCAGGCCTCTCTGGAAACACCATATATTTT,14,.,TRBJ1-3,TRBV2,.
CASSLGISGANVLTF,TGTGCCAGCAGCCTGGGGATTTCTGGGGCCAACGTCCTGACTTTC,15,.,TRBJ2-6,TRBV9,.
CASSALGDPTEKLFF,TGTGCCAGCAGCGCATTAGGGGACCCGACGGAGAAACTGTTTTTT,15,.,TRBJ1-4,TRBV7-9,.
CASSLGGGGSTDTQYF,TGCGCCAGCAGCTTGGGCGGCGGGGGAAGCACAGATACGCAGTATTTT,16,TRBD2,TRBJ2-3,TRBV5-1,.
CASSERNRGLGNIQYF,TGTGCCAGCAGTGAAAGAAACAGGGGGCTGGGGAACATTCAGTACTTC,16,TRBD1,TRBJ2-4,TRBV6-1,.
CASSLKGGASGNTIYF,TGTGCCAGCAGCTTGAAAGGGGGCGCCTCTGGAAACACCATATATTTT,16,TRBD1,TRBJ1-3,TRBV5-5,.
CASRYAGGRETQYF,TGTGCCAGCAGATACGCGGGGGGCCGGGAGACCCAGTACTTC,14,TRBD2,TRBJ2-5,TRBV2,.
CASSPHNDGYTF,TGTGCCAGCAGCCCGCATAACGATGGCTACACCTTC,12,.,TRBJ1-2,TRBV7-9,.
CASSLDRSYYGYTF,TGTGCCAGCAGCTTAGACAGATCTTACTATGGCTACACCTTC,14,.,TRBJ1-2,TRBV7-9,.
CASSSGRSNQPQHF,TGTGCCAGCAGTTCGGGACGGAGCAATCAGCCCCAGCATTTT,14,.,TRBJ1-5,TRBV6-5,.
CASSFNIGQGRRTQYF,TGTGCCAGCAGCTTTAATATCGGTCAGGGGCGACGTACGCAGTATTTT,16,.,TRBJ2-3,TRBV11-2,.
CASSKWWARARYGYTF,TGTGCCAGCAGCAAGTGGTGGGCGCGGGCGCGGTATGGCTACACCTTC,16,.,TRBJ1-2,TRBV21-1,.
CASSQAMGREAFF,TGCGCCAGCAGCCAAGCTATGGGCCGCGAAGCTTTCTTT,13,.,TRBJ1-1,TRBV4-3,.
CASSKTGGSGYEQYF,TGTGCCAGCAGTAAGACAGGGGGATCGGGCTACGAGCAGTACTTC,15,TRBD1,TRBJ2-7,TRBV6-5,.
CASSRRDIGNTEAFF,TGTGCCAGTAGTAGGAGGGACATAGGAAACACTGAAGCTTTCTTT,15,.,TRBJ1-1,TRBV19,.
CASSLGGLGNEQFF,TGTGCCAGCAGCTTGGGGGGACTAGGTAATGAGCAGTTCTTC,14,TRBD2,TRBJ2-1,TRBV5-4,.
CATSRDHTSGDLWAYEQYF,TGTGCCACCAGCAGAGATCATACTAGCGGGGACCTCTGGGCCTACGAGCAGTACTTC,19,TRBD2,TRBJ2-7,TRBV15,.
CASSLGYRWGQRDNNEQFF,TGTGCCAGCAGCTTAGGCTACAGGTGGGGGCAAAGGGATAACAATGAGCAGTTCTTC,19,.,TRBJ2-1,TRBV11-2,.
CASSLSIQTGVPLAEAFF,TGTGCCAGCAGTTTATCGATTCAGACAGGCGTCCCTCTTGCCGAAGCTTTCTTT,18,.,TRBJ1-1,TRBV27,.
CASGELYGYTF,TGTGCTAGTGGGGAACTCTATGGCTACACCTTC,11,.,TRBJ1-2,TRBV12-5,.
CATPDPWSRELFF,TGTGCCACCCCGGACCCCTGGTCCCGGGAGCTGTTTTTT,13,.,TRBJ2-2,TRBV19,.
CASSPKNLYLDYGYTF,TGTGCCAGCTCACCAAAGAACCTTTATCTTGACTATGGCTACACCTTC,16,.,TRBJ1-2,TRBV18,once
CASSYRGGQGGNGYTF,TGTGCCAGCAGTTACCGCGGCGGGCAGGGTGGTAATGGCTACACCTTC,16,.,TRBJ1-2,TRBV6-6,.
CASSRQLQETQYF,TGTGCTAGCAGTAGACAGCTCCAAGAGACCCAGTACTTC,13,.,TRBJ2-5,TRBV7-7,once
CASSLLSGDYGYTF,TGTGCCAGCAGTTTATTGTCGGGGGACTATGGCTACACCTTC,14,.,TRBJ1-2,TRBV27,.
CASSLHLPRDRGHTIYF,TGCGCCAGCAGTCTCCACCTGCCCCGGGACAGGGGACACACCATATATTTT,17,TRBD1,TRBJ1-3,TRBV23-1,once
CASSPPGTHNEQFF,TGTGCCAGCAGTCCTCCCGGGACCCACAATGAGCAGTTCTTC,14,.,TRBJ2-1,TRBV28,.
CASTSSGEETQYF,TGTGCCAGCACGTCTAGCGGGGAAGAGACCCAGTACTTC,13,TRBD2,TRBJ2-5,TRBV2,.
CASSQRGFSTDTQYF,TGTGCCAGCAGCCAAAGGGGGTTTTCCACAGATACGCAGTATTTT,15,.,TRBJ2-3,TRBV14,.
CASSLNFGSVGGELFF,TGTGCCAGCAGCTTAAATTTCGGATCGGTGGGCGGGGAGCTGTTTTTT,16,.,TRBJ2-2,TRBV7-9,few
CASSHRGGTSNEQFF,TGTGCCAGCAGCCATCGGGGGGGCACTTCCAATGAGCAGTTCTTC,15,TRBD2,TRBJ2-1,TRBV11-3,once
CASSEAPGQRGSDTQYF,TGTGCCAGCAGTGAAGCCCCGGGACAAAGAGGGTCGGATACGCAGTATTTT,17,.,TRBJ2-3,TRBV2,.
CASSWGGGITSTDTQYF,TGTGCCAGCAGCTGGGGGGGAGGGATAACTAGCACAGATACGCAGTATTTT,17,TRBD2,TRBJ2-3,TRBV7-2,.